This T cell receptor (beta chain) was identified in a study of blood T cell repertoires in COVID-19. The assay was immunoSEQ multiplex PCR, and TCRdb's table has in-frame clones only and misses some. Among about 80,000 clones, 78% were seen once, and the ten largest hold less than 20%. V shed 2 bases, J shed 1 base, and the junction held 6 bases outside the gene matches. This CDR3 is built from 16 residues. Germline-derived CDR1 and CDR2 are SNHLY and FYNNEI. What was sequenced was peripheral blood. The sequence was collected from a human donor in a cohort sampled during active COVID-19. The chain links TRBV2 to TRBJ1-1; TRBD1 agrees at 8 bases. Here the CDR3 reads CASSEPYRGENTEAFF. The CDR3 region has the DNA TGTGCCAGCAGTGAACCATACAGGGGGGAGAACACTGAAGCTTTCTTT. The full variable domain, with the rest looked up from reference TRBV2 and TRBJ1-1, is EPEVTQTPSHQVTQMGQEVILRCVPISNHLYFYWYRQILGQKVEFLVSFYNNEISEKSEIFDDQFSVERPDGSNFTLKIRSTKLEDSAMYFCASSEPYRGENTEAFFGQGTRLTVV.